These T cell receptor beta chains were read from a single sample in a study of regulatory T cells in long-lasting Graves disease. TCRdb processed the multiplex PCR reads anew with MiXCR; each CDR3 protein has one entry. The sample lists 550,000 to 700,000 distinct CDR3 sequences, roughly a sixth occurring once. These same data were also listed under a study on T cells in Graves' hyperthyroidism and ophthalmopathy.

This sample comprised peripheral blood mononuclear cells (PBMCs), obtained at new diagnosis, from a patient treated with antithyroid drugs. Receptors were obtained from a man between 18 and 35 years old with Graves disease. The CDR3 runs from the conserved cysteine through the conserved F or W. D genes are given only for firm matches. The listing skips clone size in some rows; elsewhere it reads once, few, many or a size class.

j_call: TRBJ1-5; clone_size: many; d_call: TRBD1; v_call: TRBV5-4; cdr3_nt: TGTGCCAGCAGCTTGGACAGGGGCAGCAATCAGCCCCAGCATTTT; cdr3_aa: CASSLDRGSNQPQHF
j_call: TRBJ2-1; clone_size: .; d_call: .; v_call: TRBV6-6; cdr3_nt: TGTGCCAGCAGTTACTGTGGAGGGAGCTACAATGAGCAGTTCTTC; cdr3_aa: CASSYCGGSYNEQFF
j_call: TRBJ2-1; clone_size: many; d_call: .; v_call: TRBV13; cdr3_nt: TGTGCCAGCAGCCCCCTAACTAGCCCTGAGCAGTTCTTC; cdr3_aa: CASSPLTSPEQFF
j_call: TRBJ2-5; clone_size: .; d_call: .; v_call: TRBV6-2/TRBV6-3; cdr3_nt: TGTGCCAGCAGCCAGGTGCGGGGGACCCAGTACTTC; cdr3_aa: CASSQVRGTQYF
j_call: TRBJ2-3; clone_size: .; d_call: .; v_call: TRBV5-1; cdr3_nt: TGCGCCAGCAGCTTGGGCCTACTCAGGAAGGATAGCACAGATACGCAGTATTTT; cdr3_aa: CASSLGLLRKDSTDTQYF
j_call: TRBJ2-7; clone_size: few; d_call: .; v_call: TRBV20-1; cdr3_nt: TGCAGTGCTAGGGAGGGGACTTTTCGGTACGAGCAGTACTTC; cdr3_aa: CSAREGTFRYEQYF
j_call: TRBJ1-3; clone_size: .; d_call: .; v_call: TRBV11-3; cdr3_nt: TGTGCCAGCAGCCCTTTCCGGGACTTTCGGGACACCATATATTTT; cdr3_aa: CASSPFRDFRDTIYF
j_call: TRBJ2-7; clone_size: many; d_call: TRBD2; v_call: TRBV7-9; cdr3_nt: TGTGCCAGCAGCTTAGAGACTAGCGGAAGGTACGAGCAGTACTTC; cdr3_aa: CASSLETSGRYEQYF
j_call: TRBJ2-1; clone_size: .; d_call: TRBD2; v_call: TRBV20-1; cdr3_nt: TGCAGTGCTAGAGATGGGACTAGTTGGAATGAGCAGTTCTTC; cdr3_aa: CSARDGTSWNEQFF
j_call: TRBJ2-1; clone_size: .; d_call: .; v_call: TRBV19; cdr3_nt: TGTGCCACCAAATCGACAGGGGTCGGGGGGAATGAGCAGTTCTTC; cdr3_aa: CATKSTGVGGNEQFF
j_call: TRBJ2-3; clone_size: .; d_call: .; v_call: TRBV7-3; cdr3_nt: TGTGCCAGCAGCTTAGGGGCTAGCATCGATACGCAGTATTTT; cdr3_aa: CASSLGASIDTQYF
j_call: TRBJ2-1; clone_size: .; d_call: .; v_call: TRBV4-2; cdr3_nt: TGTGCCAGCAGCCACGCCCTAGCGAGTGGTAGCGCCTACAATGAGCAGTTCTTC; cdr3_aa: CASSHALASGSAYNEQFF
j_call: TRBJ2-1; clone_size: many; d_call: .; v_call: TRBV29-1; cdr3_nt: TGCAGCGTTGAAAGCAATGAGCAGTTCTTC; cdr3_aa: CSVESNEQFF
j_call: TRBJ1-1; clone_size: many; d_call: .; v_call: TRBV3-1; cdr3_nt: TGTGCCAGCAGCCAGGGCTGGATGAACACTGAAGCTTTCTTT; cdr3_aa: CASSQGWMNTEAFF
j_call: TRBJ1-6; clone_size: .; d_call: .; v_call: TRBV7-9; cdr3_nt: TGTGCCAGCAGCTTGGAGGGGGGATGGTCACCCCTCCACTTT; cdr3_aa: CASSLEGGWSPLHF
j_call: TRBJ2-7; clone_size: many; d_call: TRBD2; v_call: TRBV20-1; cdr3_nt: TGCTCGACCGGTGCGGGAGGGAACTACGAGCAGTACTTC; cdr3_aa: CSTGAGGNYEQYF
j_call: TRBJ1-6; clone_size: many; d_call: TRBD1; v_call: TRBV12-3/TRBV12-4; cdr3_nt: TGTGCCAGCAGTGTTGGGACAGGGGGGAGCTCCTATAATTCACCCCTCCACTTT; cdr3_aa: CASSVGTGGSSYNSPLHF
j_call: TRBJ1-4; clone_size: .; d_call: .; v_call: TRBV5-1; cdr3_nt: TGCGCCAGCAGCTTGGAATCCGCGGATGAAAAACTGTTTTTT; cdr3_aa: CASSLESADEKLFF
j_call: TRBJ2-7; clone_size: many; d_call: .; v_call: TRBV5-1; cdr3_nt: TGCGCCAGCGCGCCGGGACACACGGACTCCTACGAGCAGTACTTC; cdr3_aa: CASAPGHTDSYEQYF
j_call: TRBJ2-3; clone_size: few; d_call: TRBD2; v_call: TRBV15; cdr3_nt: TGTGCCACCGCTGGAGTAGCGGGAGAGGAGGGGTACACAGATACGCAGTATTTT; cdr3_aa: CATAGVAGEEGYTDTQYF
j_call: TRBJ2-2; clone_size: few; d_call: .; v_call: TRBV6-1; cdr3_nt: TGTGCCAGCAGTCCCCAGGTGTGGGGGGGGCCTACCGGGGAGCTGTTTTTT; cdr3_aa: CASSPQVWGGPTGELFF
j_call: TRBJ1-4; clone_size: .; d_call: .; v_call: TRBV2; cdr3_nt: TGTGCCAGCAGTGAGTGGACGTATGCAACTAATGAAAAACTGTTTTTT; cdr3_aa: CASSEWTYATNEKLFF
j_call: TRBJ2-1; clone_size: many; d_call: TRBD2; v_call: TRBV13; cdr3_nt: TGTGCCAGCAGCCCACAGGGACTAGCGGGAGTTGGCAATGAGCAGTTCTTC; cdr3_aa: CASSPQGLAGVGNEQFF
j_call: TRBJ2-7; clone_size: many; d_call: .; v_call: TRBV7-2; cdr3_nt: TGTGCCAGCAGCTTAGCTAGATTTGAGCAGTACTTC; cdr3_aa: CASSLARFEQYF
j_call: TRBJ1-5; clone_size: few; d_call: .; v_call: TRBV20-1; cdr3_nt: TGCAGTGCTAGAGGATCCGGGGCCAGCAATCAGCCCCAGCATTTT; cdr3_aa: CSARGSGASNQPQHF